This TCR beta chain originates from a study of shared clonotypes between healthy human individuals. Whole-study context: Donors were a couple of women and a few men aged 18 to 49.

Here immunoSEQ multiplex PCR was the method, and the copy in TCRdb shows in-frame clones only, minus some. This table holds some 2,500,000 clones, 92% found once. Losses at the gene ends were 4 bases for V and 7 bases for J; bases not matched to a gene: 13. This CDR3 has 16 residues. Germline lookup yields CDR1 ENHRY and CDR2 SYGVKD. Into CD45RA+ naive and CD45RA-negative memory subsets, the CD4+ cells were split. The J gene is TRBJ1-1, the V gene TRBV10-3; 9 nucleotides match TRBD1. The source of this sequence is a man between 18 and 35 years old in good health. Some clones in this sample may be carry-over from other donors' samples. The sequencing sample was made of naive CD4+ T cells from PBMCs. The subset here: CD45RA+ positively selected. The CDR3 nucleotides read TGTGCCATCAGTGTAGGGGGACAGGGAGAACTTCTTGAAGCTTTCTTT. Protein product: CAISVGGQGELLEAFF.